The next 20 T cell receptor beta chains were all read from a single sample in a study of vaccination and CD4 T cells after COVID-19. Stated treatment: approximately 10-day PBMC culture with coronavirus spike peptide pools or control peptides (ViraFEST assay). No antigen has been assigned to these receptors. With the Oncomine TCR Beta short-read assay, DNA from cultured CD4+ T cells was sequenced. Each CDR3 protein gets one entry after TCRdb re-called the PCR reads with MiXCR. Among about 12,000 distinct CDR3 sequences, roughly 60% were seen once, and the ten largest hold 7.5% to 9%. Material: CD4+ T cells from blood, cultured in vitro, obtained before SARS-CoV-2 vaccination. These receptors originate from a human donor who had recovered from COVID-19.

The table lists this clonotype with a few counts. The rearrangement links TRBV6-1 to TRBJ1-1, with D hard to call. This CDR3 spans 15 amino acids. CDR1 and CDR2 (germline): MNHNS, SASEGT. Trimming left V 4 bases short and J 6 bases short, with 18 bases between. The chain's CDR3 is CASSGAAQGVSEAFF. DNA of the CDR3: TGTGCCAGCAGTGGGGCAGCCCAAGGTGTTTCTGAAGCTTTCTTT.

This rearrangement joins TRBV7-9 to TRBJ1-2; D ambiguous. Germline CDR1 reads SEHNR; CDR2 reads FQNEAQ (reference sequence). The V end lost 3 bases, the J end lost 2 bases, and 13 bases lay between the germline ends. The CDR3 has 15 amino acids. The CDR3 nucleotides read TGTGCCAGCAGCTTCAACAGCGCCTCGAACTATGGCTACACCTTC. Amino acids: CASSFNSASNYGYTF.

The V call is TRBV6-1, the J call TRBJ2-5, with a possible D match to TRBD1 (7 bases). The germline CDR1 and CDR2 sequences are MNHNS and SASEGT. V was pared by 6 bases and J by 5 bases, with 19 bases between. This CDR3 has 15 residues. The CDR3 sequence: CASRGDREVRETQYF. CDR3 nucleotide sequence: TGTGCCAGCAGAGGAGACAGGGAGGTGAGGGAGACCCAGTACTTC.

A few counts support this clonotype. The chain employs TRBV7-3 and TRBJ1-6, with D possibly being TRBD1 (6 bases). The CDR3 covers 16 residues. Germline V lookup: CDR1 SGHTA, CDR2 FQGTGA. V shed 2 bases and J shed 6 bases, with 14 bases lying between them. The CDR3 reads CASSLSRGGTNSPLHF. The CDR3 DNA sequence: TGTGCCAGCAGCTTATCCCGAGGGGGAACTAATTCACCCCTCCACTTT.

This chain links TRBV20-1 with TRBJ1-1, with a tentative D call TRBD1 (6 bases). The CDR3 runs to 11 residues. Germline V gene sequence: CDR1 DFQATT, CDR2 SNEGSKA (reference sequence). The CDR3, as DNA: TGCAGCTTCCCCAGGGGCACTGAAGCTTTCTTT. It is translated as CSFPRGTEAFF.

This clonotype showed up just a few times. The chain recombines TRBV20-1 with TRBJ1-6, with D possibly matching TRBD1 (5 bases). The V end was cut by 6 bases, the J end by 5 bases, with 14 bases between. The germline gives CDR1 DFQATT, CDR2 SNEGSKA (reference sequence). The CDR3 length is 14 residues. DNA of the CDR3: TGCAGTGCGCGGGCGACAGTTGATAATTCACCCCTCCACTTT. Encoded protein: CSARATVDNSPLHF.

V gene TRBV7-2 combines with J gene TRBJ2-3, with 7 bases matching TRBD1. The CDR3 spans 16 residues. Losses at the gene ends were 1 base for V and 2 bases for J; bases not matched to a gene: 6. Germline CDR1 and CDR2: SGHTA and FQGNSA. CDR3 loop: CASSLVGTVPTDTQYF. In nucleotides, the CDR3 is TGTGCCAGCAGCTTAGTTGGGACAGTCCCCACAGATACGCAGTATTTT.

V usage is TRBV28 and J usage is TRBJ2-2; D gene uncertain. The CDR3 length is 14 residues. The V and J ends lost 7 bases and 0 bases respectively, with 9 bases between them. CDR1 is MDHEN, CDR2 SYDVKM, per germline. The CDR3 protein is CASITTTNTGELFF. The CDR3, as DNA: TGTGCCAGCATCACAACGACGAACACCGGGGAGCTGTTTTTT.

The chain joins TRBV7-7 to TRBJ1-5, with 8 nucleotides matching TRBD1. Germline CDR1 SSHAT, CDR2 FNYEAQ (reference sequence). Trimming took 0 bases from V and 6 from J; bases not matched to a gene: 10. CDR3 length: 17 residues. The CDR3 here is CASSLAHRRQGIQPQHF. The CDR3 nucleotides are TGTGCCAGCAGCTTAGCTCATCGGAGACAGGGGATTCAGCCCCAGCATTTT.

In its sample, this clonotype was seen once. The J gene is TRBJ1-2, the V gene TRBV2; D possibly corresponds to TRBD1 (5 bases). Germline CDR1 and CDR2: SNHLY and FYNNEI. Trimming pared 6 bases from V and 4 bases from J, leaving 18 bases between. The CDR3 is 15 amino acids. The CDR3 loop reads CASRQDDSSVYGYTF. CDR3 nucleotide sequence: TGTGCCAGCAGACAGGACGACAGCTCGGTCTATGGCTACACCTTC.

The V call is TRBV2, the J call TRBJ1-6; TRBD1 might be the D (5 bases). The CDR3 spans 13 residues. The germline V gene has CDR1 SNHLY and CDR2 FYNNEI. The V gene lost 5 bases and the J gene lost 5 bases, with 7 bases spanning the gap. CDR3 residues: CASSLRDNSPLHF. The CDR3 DNA reads as TGTGCCAGCAGTCTCAGGGATAATTCACCCCTCCACTTT.

This clonotype appeared a few times. V gene TRBV7-9 combines with J gene TRBJ1-1; D not certain. The CDR3 loop spans 15 amino acids. Per germline, CDR1 SEHNR and CDR2 FQNEAQ (reference sequence). V lost 1 base to trimming and J lost 3 bases, with 12 bases between them. The CDR3 region is CASSLDSPEYTEAFF. The CDR3 DNA reads as TGTGCCAGCAGCTTAGATTCTCCTGAGTACACTGAAGCTTTCTTT.

This clonotype showed up just a few times. The CDR3 DNA follows: TGCAGTGCTCGCAGCATAGAGACCCAGTACTTC. Its protein product is CSARSIETQYF. This chain links TRBV20-1 with TRBJ2-5; D gene unclear. Germline assignment: CDR1 DFQATT and CDR2 SNEGSKA (reference sequence). The length of the CDR3 is 11 residues. The germline V and J ends were trimmed by 5 bases and 4 bases, with 8 bases remaining between them.

This clonotype was recorded a few times. The V call is TRBV20-1, the J call TRBJ1-6, with no clear D. The germline V gene encodes CDR1 DFQATT and CDR2 SNEGSKA (reference sequence). This CDR3 is 17 amino acids long. Trimming pared 1 base from V and 0 bases from J, leaving 13 bases between. CDR3 sequence (DNA): TGCAGTGCTAGAGTGGGGTTTAGCAGCTCCTATAATTCACCCCTCCACTTT. Protein: CSARVGFSSSYNSPLHF.

This rearrangement joins TRBV10-1 to TRBJ1-5; weak D call: TRBD1 (6 bases). The CDR3 contains 17 residues. CDR1 WNHNN and CDR2 SYGVQD come from the germline V gene (reference sequence). Trimming shortened V by 0 bases and J by 2 bases, and 14 bases separated the two germline ends. CDR3 nucleotide sequence: TGCGCCAGCAGTGAGTCGATTACAGGGATTTGCAATCAGCCCCAGCATTTT. Its translation: CASSESITGICNQPQHF.

The table lists this clonotype with a few counts. This CDR3 reads CASSGQYTEAFF. The CDR3 bases are TGTGCCAGCAGTGGACAGTACACTGAAGCTTTCTTT. The chain combines TRBV6-1 with TRBJ1-1; perhaps TRBD1 as D (5 bases). The length of the CDR3 is 12 residues. Trimming left V 4 bases short and J 3 bases short, with 6 bases between. Germline lookup yields CDR1 MNHNS and CDR2 SASEGT.

This clonotype has only one observation. The chain couples TRBV27 to TRBJ1-6; 8 bases are a match to TRBD1. The V gene's germline CDR1 is MNHEY and CDR2 SMNVEV (reference sequence). The CDR3 totals 20 residues. Unmatched junction bases numbered 14, after V lost 4 bases and J lost 0 bases. CDR3 in DNA: TGTGCCAGCAGTTACTTCTACCGGGACAGGCCGAGCTCCTATAATTCACCCCTCCACTTT. Residues: CASSYFYRDRPSSYNSPLHF.

This clonotype was found once. V and J are TRBV27 and TRBJ2-5; D is unclear. Trimming removed 6 bases from V and 5 bases from J, with 10 bases in between. Germline CDR1 reads MNHEY; CDR2 reads SMNVEV (reference sequence). The CDR3 sequence is 12 residues long. The CDR3 coding sequence is TGTGCCAGCAGCCCCCCCGCGGAGACCCAGTACTTC. Protein: CASSPPAETQYF.

This rearrangement joins TRBV6-5 to TRBJ1-2; no clear D. In germline, CDR1 is MNHEY, CDR2 SVGAGI. V was clipped by 2 bases and J by 1 base, with 11 bases between them. This CDR3 is built from 15 residues. The CDR3 loop reads CASSYRSSVNYGYTF. In DNA, the CDR3 is TGTGCCAGCAGTTACCGGAGTTCGGTTAACTATGGCTACACCTTC.

This chain connects TRBV10-3 to TRBJ1-6; possible D gene TRBD1, 6 bases. Germline V gene lookup returns CDR1 ENHRY and CDR2 SYGVKD. CDR3 size: 14 residues. The ends were cut back, 3 bases at V and 7 bases at J, with 10 bases in the middle. CDR3: CAISDGQLNSPLHF. The CDR3 nucleotides read TGTGCCATCAGTGACGGACAGTTAAATTCACCCCTCCACTTT.